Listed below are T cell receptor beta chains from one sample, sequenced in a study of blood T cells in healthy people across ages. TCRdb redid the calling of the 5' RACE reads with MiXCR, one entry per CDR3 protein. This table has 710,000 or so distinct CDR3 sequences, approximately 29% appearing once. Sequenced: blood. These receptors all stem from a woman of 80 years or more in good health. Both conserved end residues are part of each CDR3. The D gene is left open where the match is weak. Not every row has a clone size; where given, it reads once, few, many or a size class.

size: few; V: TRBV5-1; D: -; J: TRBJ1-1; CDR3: CASSSGGLENTEAFF; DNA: TGCGCCAGCAGTTCTGGGGGTTTGGAGAACACTGAAGCTTTCTTT
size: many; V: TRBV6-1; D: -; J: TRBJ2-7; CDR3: CASTGSYEQYF; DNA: TGTGCCAGCACGGGCTCCTACGAGCAGTACTTC
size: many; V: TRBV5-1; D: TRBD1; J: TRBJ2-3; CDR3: CASSLGDRGRDTQYF; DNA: TGTGCCAGCAGCTTAGGGGACAGGGGGCGTGATACGCAGTATTTT
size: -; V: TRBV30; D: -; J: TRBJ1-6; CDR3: CAGGVGDLHF; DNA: TGTGCCGGAGGGGTAGGCGACCTCCACTTT
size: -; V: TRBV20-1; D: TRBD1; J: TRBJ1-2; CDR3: CSASPYRGPSRGYTF; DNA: TGCAGTGCTAGTCCTTACAGGGGGCCTTCTCGTGGCTACACCTTC
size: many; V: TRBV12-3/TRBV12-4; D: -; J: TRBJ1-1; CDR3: CASSLGQMNTEAFF; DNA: TGTGCCAGCAGTTTAGGGCAGATGAACACTGAAGCTTTCTTT
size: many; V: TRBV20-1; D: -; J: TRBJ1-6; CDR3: CSARDGAGSPLHF; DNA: TGCAGTGCTAGAGACGGGGCAGGTTCACCCCTCCACTTT
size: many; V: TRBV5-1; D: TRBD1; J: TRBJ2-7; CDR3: CASSIPLTGGGEQYF; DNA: TGCGCCAGCAGCATTCCCCTAACAGGGGGCGGCGAGCAGTACTTC
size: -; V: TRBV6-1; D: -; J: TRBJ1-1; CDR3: CASSEEGVRGAFF; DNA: TGTGCCAGCAGTGAGGAGGGGGTTCGTGGGGCTTTCTTT
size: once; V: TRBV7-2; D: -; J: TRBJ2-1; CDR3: CASSPRPTSYEQFF; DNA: TGTGCCAGCAGCCCGAGACCGACCTCCTACGAGCAGTTCTTC
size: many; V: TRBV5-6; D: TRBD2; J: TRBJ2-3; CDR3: CASRFRRGYDTQYF; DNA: TGTGCCAGCAGGTTCCGGCGGGGGTATGATACGCAGTATTTT
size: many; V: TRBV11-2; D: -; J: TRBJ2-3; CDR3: CASSFSPEEGTDTQYF; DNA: TGTGCCAGCAGCTTTTCGCCAGAGGAGGGGACAGATACGCAGTATTTT
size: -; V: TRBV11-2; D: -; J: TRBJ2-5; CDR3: CASSPFDNTQETQYF; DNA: TGTGCCAGCAGCCCGTTTGACAATACCCAAGAGACCCAGTACTTC
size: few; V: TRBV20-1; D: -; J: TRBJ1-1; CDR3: CSAPWSNTEAFF; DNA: TGCAGTGCCCCTTGGTCGAACACTGAAGCTTTCTTT
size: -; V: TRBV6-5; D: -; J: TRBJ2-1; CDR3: CASSYALGGTANEQFF; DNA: TGTGCCAGCAGTTACGCCTTAGGCGGGACAGCCAATGAGCAGTTCTTC
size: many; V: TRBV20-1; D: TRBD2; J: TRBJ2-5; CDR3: CSASALAGGGTQYF; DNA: TGCAGTGCTAGTGCCCTAGCGGGGGGGGGGACCCAGTACTTC
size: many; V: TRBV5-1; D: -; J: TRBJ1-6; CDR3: CASSLEGSKDSPLHF; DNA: TGCGCCAGCAGCTTGGAGGGCAGTAAAGATTCACCCCTCCACTTT
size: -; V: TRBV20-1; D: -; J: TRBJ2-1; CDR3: CSAIGPRTYEQFF; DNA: TGCAGTGCAATCGGACCACGTACATATGAGCAGTTCTTC
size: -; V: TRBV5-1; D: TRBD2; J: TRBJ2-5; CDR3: CASSSDTGVAREQYF; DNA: TGCGCCAGCAGCTCCGACACTGGGGTGGCGCGGGAGCAGTACTTC
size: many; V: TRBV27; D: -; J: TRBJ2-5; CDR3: CASSLSLWETQYF; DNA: TGTGCCAGCAGTTTATCGCTCTGGGAGACCCAGTACTTC
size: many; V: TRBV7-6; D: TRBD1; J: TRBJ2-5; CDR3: CASSLAIAGGGGETQYF; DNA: TGTGCCAGCAGCTTAGCAATTGCAGGGGGCGGTGGAGAGACCCAGTACTTC
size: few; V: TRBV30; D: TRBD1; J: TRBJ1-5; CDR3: CAWSGDRGIGQPQHF; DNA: TGTGCCTGGAGTGGGGACAGGGGGATCGGTCAGCCCCAGCATTTT
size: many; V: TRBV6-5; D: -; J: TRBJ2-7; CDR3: CASSYGGSISYEQYF; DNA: TGTGCCAGCAGTTACGGGGGATCCATCTCCTACGAGCAGTACTTC
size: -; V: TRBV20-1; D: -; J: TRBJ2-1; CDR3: CSARTRPGHSYNEQFF; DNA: TGCAGTGCTAGAACCCGGCCGGGGCACTCCTACAATGAGCAGTTCTTC
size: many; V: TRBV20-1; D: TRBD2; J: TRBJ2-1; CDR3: CSASRTSGGYNEQFF; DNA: TGCAGTGCTAGTCGTACTAGCGGGGGTTACAATGAGCAGTTCTTC
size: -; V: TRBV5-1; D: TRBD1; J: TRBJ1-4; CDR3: CASSPDRGKANEKLFF; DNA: TGCGCCAGCAGTCCCGACAGGGGAAAGGCTAATGAAAAACTGTTTTTT
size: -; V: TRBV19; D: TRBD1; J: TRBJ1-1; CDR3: CASRNDRVTEAFF; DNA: TGTGCCAGTAGAAACGACAGGGTAACTGAAGCTTTCTTT
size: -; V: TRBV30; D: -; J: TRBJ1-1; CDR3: CAWSKTPNTEAFF; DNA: TGTGCCTGGAGTAAGACACCAAACACTGAAGCTTTCTTT
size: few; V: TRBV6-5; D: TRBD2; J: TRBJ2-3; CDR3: CASTPLADTDTRYF; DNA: TGTGCCAGCACTCCACTAGCGGACACAGATACGCGGTATTTT
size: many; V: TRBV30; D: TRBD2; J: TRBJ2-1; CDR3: CAWSPGGTSGGAGWVDEQFF; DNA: TGTGCCTGGAGTCCCGGCGGGACTAGCGGGGGGGCCGGTTGGGTCGATGAGCAGTTCTTC
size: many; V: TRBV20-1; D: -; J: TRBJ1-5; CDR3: CSGRKGDLGPQHF; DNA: TGCAGTGGACGGAAGGGGGACTTAGGGCCCCAGCATTTT
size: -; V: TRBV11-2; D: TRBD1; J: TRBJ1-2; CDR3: CASSLDWGRGHGYTF; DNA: TGTGCCAGCAGCTTAGATTGGGGCAGGGGGCATGGCTACACCTTC
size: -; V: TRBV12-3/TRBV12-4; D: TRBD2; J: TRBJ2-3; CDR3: CASSQREDRTDTQYF; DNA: TGTGCCAGCAGTCAGCGGGAGGACCGCACAGATACGCAGTATTTT
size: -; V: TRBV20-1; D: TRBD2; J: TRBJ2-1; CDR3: CSASSGRVEEQFF; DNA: TGCAGTGCTAGTAGCGGGAGGGTTGAGGAGCAGTTCTTC
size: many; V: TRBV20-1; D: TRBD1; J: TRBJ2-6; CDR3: CSASRAGTGGSGANVLTF; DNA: TGCAGTGCTAGTCGCGCCGGGACAGGGGGCTCTGGGGCCAACGTCCTGACTTTC
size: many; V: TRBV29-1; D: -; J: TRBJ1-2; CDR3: CSVPRDGGTKGYGYTF; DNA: TGCAGCGTTCCACGGGACGGAGGAACGAAAGGTTATGGCTACACCTTC
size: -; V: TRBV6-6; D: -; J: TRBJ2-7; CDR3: CASSSPGVVYEQYF; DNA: TGTGCCAGCAGTTCTCCGGGTGTCGTATACGAGCAGTACTTC
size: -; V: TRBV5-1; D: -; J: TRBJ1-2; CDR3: CASSLARGSTNYGYTF; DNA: TGCGCCAGCAGCTTGGCGCGAGGGAGCACTAACTATGGCTACACCTTC
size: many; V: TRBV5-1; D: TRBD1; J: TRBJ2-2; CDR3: CASSLDRGNTGELFF; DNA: TGCGCCAGCAGCTTGGACAGGGGGAACACCGGGGAGCTGTTTTTT
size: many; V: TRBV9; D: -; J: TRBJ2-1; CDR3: CASSVEEGSYNEQFF; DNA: TGTGCCAGCAGCGTAGAGGAGGGGTCCTACAATGAGCAGTTCTTC
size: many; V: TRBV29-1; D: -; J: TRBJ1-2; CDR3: CSVGSRQFYGYTF; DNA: TGCAGCGTTGGGAGTCGGCAGTTCTATGGCTACACCTTC